Below, 8 T cell receptor beta chains from the same sample are listed, as sequenced in a study of T cells after yellow fever vaccination. TCRdb called the 5' RACE reads again in MiXCR, with one record for every CDR3 protein. The data show under 200,000 distinct CDR3 sequences, around 7.3% seen once. This specimen was CD4+ T cells sorted from PBMCs, taken less than 6 days after the first yellow fever vaccination. The receptors derive from a young man who received the YFV17D yellow fever vaccine.

This clonotype has at least ten counts. The chain recombines TRBV7-9 with TRBJ2-1; 8 nucleotides match TRBD1. The germline V gene has CDR1 SEHNR and CDR2 FQNEAQ (reference sequence). The V segment lost 6 bases and the J segment 9 bases; nucleotides outside the gene matches: 7. The CDR3 is 13 residues long. CDR3 residues: CASRPTGDGEQFF. Here the CDR3 DNA reads TGTGCCAGCAGACCGACAGGGGACGGTGAGCAGTTCTTC. Looking up the rest from reference TRBV7-9 and TRBJ2-1 gives the full variable domain: DTGVSQNPRHKITKRGQNVTFRCDPISEHNRLYWYRQTLGQGPEFLTYFQNEAQLEKSRLLSDRFSAERPKGSFSTLEIQRTEQGDSAMYLCASRPTGDGEQFFGPGTRLTVL.

This clonotype was seen at least ten times. The chain recombines TRBV7-2 with TRBJ2-5; 13 nucleotides line up with TRBD2. The trim removed 5 bases at V and 9 bases at J, leaving 12 bases unmatched. The CDR3 runs to 16 residues. CDR1 SGHTA and CDR2 FQGNSA come from the germline V gene. The CDR3 nucleotides are TGTGCCAGCAGCGAACTAGCGGGGGGGATGGGAGGGGCCCAGTACTTC. Its translation is CASSELAGGMGGAQYF.

This clonotype was counted ten times or more. This sequence joins TRBV6-6 and TRBJ1-1; 8 bases are a match to TRBD1. Looked up from germline, CDR1 is MNHNY and CDR2 is SVGAGI (reference sequence). The junction had 11 bases not matched to a gene; V was cut back by 8 bases and J by 9 bases. The CDR3 contains 13 residues. The CDR3 loop is CASDPDRAQQAFF. CDR3 coding DNA: TGTGCCAGCGATCCGGACAGGGCTCAACAAGCTTTCTTT.

There are many counts of this clonotype. The DNA for the CDR3 is TGTGCCAGCAGTTACCCCTTGAGTCGCATTCAGTACTTC. This translates into CASSYPLSRIQYF. The J gene is TRBJ2-4, the V gene TRBV6-2 or TRBV6-3; D call uncertain. Germline V CDR1 and CDR2: MNHEY, SVGEGT. This CDR3 region has 13 residues. V lost 2 bases and J 9 bases, leaving 11 bases between the germline ends.

The chain links TRBV5-5 to TRBJ1-2, with a possible D match to TRBD1 (5 bases). Trimming left V 1 base short and J 6 bases short, with 16 bases between. CDR3 length: 15 residues. Germline V gene lookup returns CDR1 SGHKS and CDR2 YYEKEE (reference sequence). The CDR3: CASSLNAFGGDGYTF. As DNA, the CDR3 is TGTGCCAGCAGCTTGAATGCATTTGGGGGGGATGGCTACACCTTC.

V usage is TRBV5-1 and J usage is TRBJ2-3, with TRBD1 matching over 9 bases. The length of the CDR3 is 14 residues. Looked up from germline, CDR1 is SGHRS and CDR2 is YFSETQ. Losses at the gene ends were 7 bases for V and 2 bases for J; bases not matched to a gene: 5. This chain's CDR3 is CASWDRADTDTQYF. The CDR3 DNA is TGCGCCAGCTGGGACAGGGCTGACACAGATACGCAGTATTTT.

In this sample, this clonotype turned up many times. The rearrangement joins TRBV12-3 or TRBV12-4 to TRBJ2-3, with D tentatively TRBD1 (7 bases). V was clipped by 8 bases and J by 10 bases, with 16 bases between them. This CDR3 contains 12 residues. CDR3 coding DNA: TGTGCCAGCTGCCGGTTCAGGGGGGCGCAGTATTTT. Translated, it gives CASCRFRGAQYF.

There are many counts of this clonotype. This chain uses TRBV3-1 with TRBJ1-1; 9 bases align to TRBD1. The CDR3 has 16 residues. Germline V gives CDR1 LGHDT, CDR2 YNNKEL (reference sequence). Trimming at V came to 5 bases and at J to 6 bases, leaving 13 bases not matched to a gene. DNA of the CDR3: TGTGCCAGCAGCTTACGACCCGGGACAGGGATAGCTGAAGCTTTCTTT. Its protein is CASSLRPGTGIAEAFF. Filled out from reference TRBV3-1 and TRBJ1-1, the complete variable domain reads DTAVSQTPKYLVTQMGNDKSIKCEQNLGHDTMYWYKQDSKKFLKIMFSYNNKELIINETVPNRFSPKSPDKAHLNLHINSLELGDSAVYFCASSLRPGTGIAEAFFGQGTRLTVV.